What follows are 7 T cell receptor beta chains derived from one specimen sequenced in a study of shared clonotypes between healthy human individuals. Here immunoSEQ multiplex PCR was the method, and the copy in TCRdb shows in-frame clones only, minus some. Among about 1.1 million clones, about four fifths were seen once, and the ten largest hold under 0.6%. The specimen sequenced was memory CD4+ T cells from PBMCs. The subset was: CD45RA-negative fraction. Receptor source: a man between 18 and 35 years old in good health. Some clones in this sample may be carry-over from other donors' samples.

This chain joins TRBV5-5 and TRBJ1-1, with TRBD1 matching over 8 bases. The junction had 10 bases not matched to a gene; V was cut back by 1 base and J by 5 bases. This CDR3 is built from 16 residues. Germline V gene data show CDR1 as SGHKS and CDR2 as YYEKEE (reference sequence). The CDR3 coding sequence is TGTGCCAGCAGCTTGTTTGTCGGGACAGGAGATACTGAAGCTTTCTTT. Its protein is CASSLFVGTGDTEAFF.

The DNA for the CDR3 is TGTGCCAGCAGCCAGCTATCAGGGGACGAGCAGTACTTC. It yields the protein CASSQLSGDEQYF. The chain is built from TRBV4-2 and TRBJ2-7, with TRBD1 as a possible D gene (6 bases). CDR1 and CDR2 (germline): LGHNA, YNFKEQ. This CDR3 is 13 amino acids long. The V end lost 3 bases, the J end lost 5 bases, and 11 bases lay between the germline ends.

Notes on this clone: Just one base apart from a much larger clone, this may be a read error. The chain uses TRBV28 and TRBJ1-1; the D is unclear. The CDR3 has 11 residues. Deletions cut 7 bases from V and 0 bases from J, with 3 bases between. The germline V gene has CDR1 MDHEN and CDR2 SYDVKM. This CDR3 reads CASTVNTEAFF. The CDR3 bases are TGTGCCAGCACAGTGAACACTGAAGCTTTCTTT.

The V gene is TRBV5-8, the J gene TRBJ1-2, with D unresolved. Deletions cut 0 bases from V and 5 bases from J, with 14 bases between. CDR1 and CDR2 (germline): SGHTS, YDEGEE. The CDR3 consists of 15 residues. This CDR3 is CASSLAGSLNYGYTF. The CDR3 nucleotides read TGTGCCAGCAGCTTGGCGGGCAGCCTAAATTATGGCTACACCTTC.

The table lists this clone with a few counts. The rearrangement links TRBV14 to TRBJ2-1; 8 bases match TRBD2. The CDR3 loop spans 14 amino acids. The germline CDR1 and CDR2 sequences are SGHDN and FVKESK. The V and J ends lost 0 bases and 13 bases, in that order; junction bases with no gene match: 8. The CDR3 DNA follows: TGTGCCAGCAGCCAAGATTTGAGGAGCGGGAGACAGTTCTTC. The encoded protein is CASSQDLRSGRQFF.

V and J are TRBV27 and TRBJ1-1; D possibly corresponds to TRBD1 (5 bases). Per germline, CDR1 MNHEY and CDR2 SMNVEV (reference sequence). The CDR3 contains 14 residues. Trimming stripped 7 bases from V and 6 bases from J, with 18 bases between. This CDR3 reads CASTRRGGGAEAFF. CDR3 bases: TGTGCCAGCACCCGGAGGGGCGGGGGAGCTGAAGCTTTCTTT.

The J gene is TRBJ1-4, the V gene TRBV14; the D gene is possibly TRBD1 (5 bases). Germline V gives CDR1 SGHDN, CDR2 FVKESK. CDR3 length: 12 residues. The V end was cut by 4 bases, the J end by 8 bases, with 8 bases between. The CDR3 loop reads CASSPWGEKLFF. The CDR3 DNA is TGTGCCAGCAGCCCCTGGGGGGAAAAACTGTTTTTT.